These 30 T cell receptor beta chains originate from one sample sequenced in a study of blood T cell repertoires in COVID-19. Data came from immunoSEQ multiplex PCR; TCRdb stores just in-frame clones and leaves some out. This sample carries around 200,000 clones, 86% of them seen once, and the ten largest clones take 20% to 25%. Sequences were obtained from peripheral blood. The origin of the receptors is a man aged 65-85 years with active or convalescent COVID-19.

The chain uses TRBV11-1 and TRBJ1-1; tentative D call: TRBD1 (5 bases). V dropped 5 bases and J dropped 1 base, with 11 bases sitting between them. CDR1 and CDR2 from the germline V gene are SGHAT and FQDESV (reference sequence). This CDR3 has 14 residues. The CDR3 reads CASSPKTANTEAFF. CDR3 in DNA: TGTGCCAGCAGCCCGAAGACAGCGAACACTGAAGCTTTCTTT.

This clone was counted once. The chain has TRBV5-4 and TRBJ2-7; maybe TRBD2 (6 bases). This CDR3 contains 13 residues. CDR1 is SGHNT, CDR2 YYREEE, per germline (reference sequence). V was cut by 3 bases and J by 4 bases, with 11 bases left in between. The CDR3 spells CASSWAGQYEQYF. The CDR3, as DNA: TGTGCCAGCAGCTGGGCGGGGCAGTACGAGCAGTACTTC.

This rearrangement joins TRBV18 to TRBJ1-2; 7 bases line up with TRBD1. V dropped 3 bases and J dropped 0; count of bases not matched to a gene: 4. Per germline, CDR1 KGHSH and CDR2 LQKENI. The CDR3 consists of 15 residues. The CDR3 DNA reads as TGTGCCAGCTCACCGCCGACAGGGCCTAACTATGGCTACACCTTC. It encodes CASSPPTGPNYGYTF.

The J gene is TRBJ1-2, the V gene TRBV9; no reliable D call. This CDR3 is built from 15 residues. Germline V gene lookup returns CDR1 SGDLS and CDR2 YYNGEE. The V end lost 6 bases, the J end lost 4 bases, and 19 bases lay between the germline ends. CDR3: CASTPLGGRSYGYTF. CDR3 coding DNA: TGTGCCAGCACCCCGTTAGGAGGACGTTCCTATGGCTACACCTTC.

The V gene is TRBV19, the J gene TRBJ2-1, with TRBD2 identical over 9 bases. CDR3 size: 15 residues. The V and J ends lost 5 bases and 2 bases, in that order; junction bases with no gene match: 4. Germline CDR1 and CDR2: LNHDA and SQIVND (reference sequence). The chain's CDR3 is CASSPSGNAYNEQFF. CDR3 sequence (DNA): TGTGCCAGTAGTCCTAGCGGGAATGCCTACAATGAGCAGTTCTTC. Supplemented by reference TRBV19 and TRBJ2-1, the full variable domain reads DGGITQSPKYLFRKEGQNVTLSCEQNLNHDAMYWYRQDPGQGLRLIYYSQIVNDFQKGDIAEGYSVSREKKESFPLTVTSAQKNPTAFYLCASSPSGNAYNEQFFGPGTRLTVL.

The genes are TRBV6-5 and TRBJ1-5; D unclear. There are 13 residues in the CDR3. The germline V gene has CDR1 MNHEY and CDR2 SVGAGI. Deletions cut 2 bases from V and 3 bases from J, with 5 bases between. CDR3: CASSYELNQPQHF. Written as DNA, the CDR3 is TGTGCCAGCAGTTACGAACTCAATCAGCCCCAGCATTTT.

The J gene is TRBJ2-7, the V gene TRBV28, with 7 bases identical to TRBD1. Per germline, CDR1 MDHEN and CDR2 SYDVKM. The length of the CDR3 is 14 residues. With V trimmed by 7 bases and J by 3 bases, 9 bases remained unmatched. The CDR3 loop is CASTKTGSSYEQYF. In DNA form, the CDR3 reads TGTGCCAGCACTAAGACAGGGTCAAGCTACGAGCAGTACTTC.

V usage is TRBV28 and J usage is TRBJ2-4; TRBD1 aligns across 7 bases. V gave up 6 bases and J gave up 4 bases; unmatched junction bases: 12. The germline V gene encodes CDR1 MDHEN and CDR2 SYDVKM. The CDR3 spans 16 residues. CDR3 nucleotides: TGTGCCAGCAGCGTAAACGCTCCGGGACAGAAAAACATTCAGTACTTC. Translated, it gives CASSVNAPGQKNIQYF.

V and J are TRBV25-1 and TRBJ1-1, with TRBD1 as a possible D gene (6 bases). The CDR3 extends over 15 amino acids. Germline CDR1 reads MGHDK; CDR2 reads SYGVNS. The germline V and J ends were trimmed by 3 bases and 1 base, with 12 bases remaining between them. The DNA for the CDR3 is TGTGCCAGCAGTGATTGGACAGTCGAGAACACTGAAGCTTTCTTT. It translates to CASSDWTVENTEAFF.

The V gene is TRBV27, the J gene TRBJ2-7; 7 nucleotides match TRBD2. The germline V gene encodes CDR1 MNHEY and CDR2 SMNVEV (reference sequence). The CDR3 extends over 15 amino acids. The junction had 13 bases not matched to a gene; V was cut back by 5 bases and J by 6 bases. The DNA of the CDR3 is TGTGCCAGCAGTCCTACGACCGGGGGGTCGGGCGAGCAGTACTTC. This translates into CASSPTTGGSGEQYF.

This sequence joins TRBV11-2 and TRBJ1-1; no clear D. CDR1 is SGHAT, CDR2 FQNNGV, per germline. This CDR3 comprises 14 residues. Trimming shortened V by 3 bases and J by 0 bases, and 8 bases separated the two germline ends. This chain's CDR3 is CASSLETMNTEAFF. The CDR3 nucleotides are TGTGCCAGCAGCTTGGAGACTATGAACACTGAAGCTTTCTTT.

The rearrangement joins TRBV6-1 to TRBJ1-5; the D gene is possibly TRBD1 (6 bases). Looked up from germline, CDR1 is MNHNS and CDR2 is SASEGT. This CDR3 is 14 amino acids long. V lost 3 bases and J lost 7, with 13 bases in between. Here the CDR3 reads CASSEAEGGQPQHF. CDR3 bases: TGTGCCAGCAGTGAGGCTGAGGGGGGGCAGCCCCAGCATTTT.

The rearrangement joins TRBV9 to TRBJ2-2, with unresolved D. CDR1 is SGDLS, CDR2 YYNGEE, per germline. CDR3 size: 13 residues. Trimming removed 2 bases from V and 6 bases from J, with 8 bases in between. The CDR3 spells CASSVNSAGELFF. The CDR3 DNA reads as TGTGCCAGCAGCGTTAACTCGGCCGGGGAGCTGTTTTTT.

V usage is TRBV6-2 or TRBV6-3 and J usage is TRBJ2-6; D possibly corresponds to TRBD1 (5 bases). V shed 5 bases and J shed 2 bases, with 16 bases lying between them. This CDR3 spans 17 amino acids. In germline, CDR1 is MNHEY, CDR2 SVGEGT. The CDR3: CASSTGPARAGANVLTF. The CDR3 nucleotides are TGTGCCAGCAGTACAGGACCTGCCAGGGCTGGGGCCAACGTCCTGACTTTC.

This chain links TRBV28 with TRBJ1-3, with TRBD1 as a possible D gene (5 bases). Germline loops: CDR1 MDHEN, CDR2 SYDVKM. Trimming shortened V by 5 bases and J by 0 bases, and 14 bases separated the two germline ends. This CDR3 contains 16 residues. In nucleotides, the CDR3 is TGTGCCAGCAGTCCATCGGGACTGCTCTCTGGAAACACCATATATTTT. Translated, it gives CASSPSGLLSGNTIYF.

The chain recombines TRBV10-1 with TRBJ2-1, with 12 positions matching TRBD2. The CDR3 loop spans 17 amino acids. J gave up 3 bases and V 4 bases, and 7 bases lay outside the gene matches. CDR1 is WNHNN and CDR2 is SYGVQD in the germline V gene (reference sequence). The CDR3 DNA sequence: TGCGCCAGCAGTGTTCCTAGCGGGAGGGCCCACTACAATGAGCAGTTCTTC. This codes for CASSVPSGRAHYNEQFF.

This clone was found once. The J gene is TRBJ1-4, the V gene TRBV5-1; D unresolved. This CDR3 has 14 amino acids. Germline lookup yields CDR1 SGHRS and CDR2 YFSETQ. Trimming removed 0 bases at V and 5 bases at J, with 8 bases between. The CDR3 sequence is CASSLDRSNEKLFF. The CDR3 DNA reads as TGCGCCAGCAGCTTGGACAGATCCAATGAAAAACTGTTTTTT.

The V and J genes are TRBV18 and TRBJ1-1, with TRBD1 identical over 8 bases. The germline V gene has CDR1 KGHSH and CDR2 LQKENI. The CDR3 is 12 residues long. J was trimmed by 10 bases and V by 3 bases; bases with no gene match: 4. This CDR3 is CASSPQDRVAFF. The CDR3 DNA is TGTGCCAGCTCACCCCAGGACAGGGTAGCTTTCTTT.

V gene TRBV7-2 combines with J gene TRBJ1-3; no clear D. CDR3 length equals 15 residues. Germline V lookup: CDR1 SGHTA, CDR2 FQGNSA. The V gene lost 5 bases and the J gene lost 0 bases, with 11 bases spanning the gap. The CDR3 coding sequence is TGTGCCAGCAGCCCTGGACTTCTCTCTGGAAACACCATATATTTT. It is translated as CASSPGLLSGNTIYF.

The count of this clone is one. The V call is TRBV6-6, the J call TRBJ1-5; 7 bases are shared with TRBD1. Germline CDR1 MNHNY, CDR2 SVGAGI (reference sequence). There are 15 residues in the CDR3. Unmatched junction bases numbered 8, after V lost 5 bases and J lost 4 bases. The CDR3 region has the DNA TGTGCCAGCAGTCCCTACGACAGGGAAAATCAGCCCCAGCATTTT. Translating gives CASSPYDRENQPQHF.

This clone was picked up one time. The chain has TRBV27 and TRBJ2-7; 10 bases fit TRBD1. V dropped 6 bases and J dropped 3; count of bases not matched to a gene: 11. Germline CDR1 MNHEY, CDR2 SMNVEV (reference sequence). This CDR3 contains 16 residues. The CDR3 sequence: CASRFLSGTGVYEQYF. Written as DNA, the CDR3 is TGTGCCAGCAGGTTCTTGTCGGGGACAGGGGTCTACGAGCAGTACTTC.

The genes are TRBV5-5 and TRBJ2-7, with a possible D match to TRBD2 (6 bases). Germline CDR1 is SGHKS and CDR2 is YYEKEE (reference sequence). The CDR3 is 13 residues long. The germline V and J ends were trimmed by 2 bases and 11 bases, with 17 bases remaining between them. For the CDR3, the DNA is TGTGCCAGCAGCTTTACTAGCACCCTGGAAGAGTACTTC. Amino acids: CASSFTSTLEEYF.

This CDR3 reads CASSARGTGNGYTF. The CDR3 DNA reads TGTGCCAGCAGCGCCCGGGGGACAGGGAACGGCTACACCTTC. V and J are TRBV9 and TRBJ1-2; 9 bases match TRBD1. Germline CDR1 is SGDLS and CDR2 is YYNGEE. V was clipped by 3 bases and J by 8 bases; unmatched bases: 8. This CDR3 has 14 residues.

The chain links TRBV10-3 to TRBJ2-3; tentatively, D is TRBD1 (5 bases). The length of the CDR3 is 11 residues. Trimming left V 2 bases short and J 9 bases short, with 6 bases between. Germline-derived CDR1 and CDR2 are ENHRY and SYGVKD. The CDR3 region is CAISEGATQYF. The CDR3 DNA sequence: TGTGCCATCAGTGAGGGGGCCACGCAGTATTTT.

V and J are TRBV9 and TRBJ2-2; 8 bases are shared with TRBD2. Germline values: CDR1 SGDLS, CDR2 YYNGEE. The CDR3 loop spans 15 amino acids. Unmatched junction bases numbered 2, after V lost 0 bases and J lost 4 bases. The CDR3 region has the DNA TGTGCCAGCAGCGTAGAGCGGGAGTCCACCGGGGAGCTGTTTTTT. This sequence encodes CASSVERESTGELFF.

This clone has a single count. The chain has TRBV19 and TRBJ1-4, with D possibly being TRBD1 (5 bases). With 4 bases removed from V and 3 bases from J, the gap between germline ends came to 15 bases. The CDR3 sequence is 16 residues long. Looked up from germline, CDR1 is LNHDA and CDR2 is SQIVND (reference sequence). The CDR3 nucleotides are TGTGCCAGTAGTACCCCGACAGTTGGAGCTAATGAAAAACTGTTTTTT. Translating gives CASSTPTVGANEKLFF.

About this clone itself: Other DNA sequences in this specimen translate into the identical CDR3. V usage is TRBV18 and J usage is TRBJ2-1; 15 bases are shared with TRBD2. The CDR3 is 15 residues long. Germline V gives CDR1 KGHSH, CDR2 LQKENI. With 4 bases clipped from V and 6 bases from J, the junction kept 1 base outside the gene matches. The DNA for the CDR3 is TGTGCCAGCTCACTGGGACTAGCGGGGGGCAATGAGCAGTTCTTC. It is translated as CASSLGLAGGNEQFF.

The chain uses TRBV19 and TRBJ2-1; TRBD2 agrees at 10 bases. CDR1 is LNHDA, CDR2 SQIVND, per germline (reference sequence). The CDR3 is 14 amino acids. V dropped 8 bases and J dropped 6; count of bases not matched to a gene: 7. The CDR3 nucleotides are TGTGCCAGTGGGAGGGCTAGCGGGGGCAATGAGCAGTTCTTC. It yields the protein CASGRASGGNEQFF. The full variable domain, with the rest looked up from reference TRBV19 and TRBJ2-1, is DGGITQSPKYLFRKEGQNVTLSCEQNLNHDAMYWYRQDPGQGLRLIYYSQIVNDFQKGDIAEGYSVSREKKESFPLTVTSAQKNPTAFYLCASGRASGGNEQFFGPGTRLTVL.

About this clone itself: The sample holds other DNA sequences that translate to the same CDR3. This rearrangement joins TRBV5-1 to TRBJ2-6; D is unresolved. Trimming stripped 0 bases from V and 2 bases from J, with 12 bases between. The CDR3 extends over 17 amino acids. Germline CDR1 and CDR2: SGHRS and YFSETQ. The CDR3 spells CASSLAVFAAGANVLTF. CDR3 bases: TGCGCCAGCAGCTTGGCCGTGTTCGCAGCTGGGGCCAACGTCCTGACTTTC.

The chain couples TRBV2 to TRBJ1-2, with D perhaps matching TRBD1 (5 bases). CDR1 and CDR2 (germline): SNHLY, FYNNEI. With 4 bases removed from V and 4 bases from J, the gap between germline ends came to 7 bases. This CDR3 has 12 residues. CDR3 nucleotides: TGTGCCAGCAGTGCTGGGGCCTATGGCTACACCTTC. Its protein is CASSAGAYGYTF.